The present entry profiles one T cell receptor beta chain with its context. Germline V gives CDR1 SGHRS, CDR2 YFSETQ. The junction had 1 base not matched to a gene; V was cut back by 0 bases and J by 2 bases. This CDR3 contains 14 residues. TCRdb keeps only in-frame clones here, not all; method: immunoSEQ multiplex PCR. This sample carries 150,000 to 200,000 clones, 75% to 85% of them seen once, and the ten largest clones take approximately 14%. Everyone who took part was about 18 to 90 years old, and they came from over 20 US areas. In assigning cohorts, the study relied on participant-reported clinical history. The data are from a study of blood T cell repertoires in COVID-19. Study at large: The origin of the acute and convalescent COVID-19 samples was the United States, Italy and Spain. The analysed material was cDNA or gDNA that came from T cells, B-cell-depleted T cells, or PBMCs.

The sequenced material came from PBMCs or T cells enriched from blood (not recorded which). This chain uses TRBV5-1 with TRBJ2-5, with 7 bases aligning to TRBD1. The sequence came from a man aged 45-60 years who had recovered from COVID-19. The CDR3 is CASSLGTGQETQYF. The CDR3 nucleotides read TGCGCCAGCAGCTTGGGGACAGGACAAGAGACCCAGTACTTC.